This entry lists 31 T cell receptor beta chains sequenced from one sample in a study of shared clonotypes between healthy human individuals. The table came from immunoSEQ multiplex PCR; TCRdb's copy has only in-frame clones and leaves some out. The top ten hold about 0.39% of the sample, which has roughly 2.2 million clones, over 90% seen once. The sample comprised naive CD4+ T cells from PBMCs. Subset noted: CD45RA+ positively selected. The receptors were sampled from a man between 18 and 29 years old in good health. Some clones in this sample may be carry-over from other donors' samples.

The genes are TRBV23-1 and TRBJ2-2, with no clear D. TRBV23-1 is known as an ORF, though its function is uncertain. The germline V and J ends were trimmed by 3 bases and 6 bases, with 2 bases remaining between them. This CDR3 is 11 amino acids long. The CDR3 reads CASSHAGELFF. In nucleotides, the CDR3 is TGCGCCAGCAGTCACGCCGGGGAGCTGTTTTTT.

The chain carries TRBV5-4 and TRBJ2-1, with 7 bases that match TRBD2. CDR3 length: 15 amino acids. Germline V gene lookup returns CDR1 SGHNT and CDR2 YYREEE (reference sequence). With V trimmed by 0 bases and J by 4 bases, 4 bases remained unmatched. The CDR3 reads CASSLGAGEYNEQFF. The CDR3 bases are TGTGCCAGCAGCTTGGGGGCGGGAGAGTACAATGAGCAGTTCTTC.

Worth noting for this clone: Different DNA sequences within this sample yield the same CDR3. The genes are TRBV28 and TRBJ2-6, with 7 bases identical to TRBD1. Germline-derived CDR1 and CDR2 are MDHEN and SYDVKM. Trimming took 4 bases from V and 3 from J; bases not matched to a gene: 3. The CDR3 extends over 15 amino acids. CDR3 nucleotide sequence: TGTGCCAGCAGTTCGACAGGGCTTGGGGCCAACGTCCTGACTTTC. The encoded protein is CASSSTGLGANVLTF.

In its sample, this clone was seen a few times. The CDR3 sequence: CASSSGGNNQPQHF. The CDR3 DNA follows: TGTGCCAGCTCCTCAGGGGGTAACAATCAGCCCCAGCATTTT. This chain connects TRBV18 to TRBJ1-5, with 7 bases matching TRBD1. The germline CDR1 and CDR2 sequences are KGHSH and LQKENI. V trimming: 6 bases; J trimming: 3 bases; junction bases outside the gene matches: 5. The CDR3 is made up of 14 amino acids.

The CDR3 sequence is CASSLATAANTGELFF. CDR3 in DNA: TGCGCCAGCAGCTTGGCTACTGCGGCGAACACCGGGGAGCTGTTTTTT. The rearrangement joins TRBV5-1 to TRBJ2-2, with D uncertain. Germline-derived CDR1 and CDR2 are SGHRS and YFSETQ. The ends were cut back, 0 bases at V and 0 bases at J, with 9 bases in the middle. The CDR3 contains 16 residues.

The gene calls are TRBV7-2 and TRBJ2-3; 7 bases match TRBD2. The germline V gene has CDR1 SGHTA and CDR2 FQGNSA. CDR3 length: 14 residues. The trim removed 5 bases at V and 8 bases at J, leaving 10 bases unmatched. The CDR3 sequence: CASSLGTIQGTQYF. The DNA of the CDR3 is TGTGCCAGCAGCCTAGGGACTATCCAGGGTACGCAGTATTTT.

The J gene is TRBJ2-5, the V gene TRBV15; D is possibly TRBD2 (6 bases). The germline V gene has CDR1 LNHNV and CDR2 YYDKDF (reference sequence). V lost 0 bases and J 2 bases, leaving 10 bases between the germline ends. The CDR3 is made up of 15 amino acids. CDR3 DNA: TGTGCCACCAGCAGAGATCTCGGGGGTCAAGAGACCCAGTACTTC. Its translation: CATSRDLGGQETQYF.

As DNA, the CDR3 is TGTGCCAGCAGCCAAGACAGTGTAGCGGGGGGGCAGTACTTC. Translation: CASSQDSVAGGQYF. The chain has TRBV13 and TRBJ2-7, with 10 nucleotides matching TRBD2. This CDR3 has 14 amino acids. The germline gives CDR1 PRHDT, CDR2 FYEKMQ (reference sequence). Losses at the gene ends were 5 bases for V and 9 bases for J; bases not matched to a gene: 10.

This clone was seen once. This chain links TRBV30 with TRBJ2-5; D may be TRBD2 (7 bases). The germline V gene encodes CDR1 GTSNPN and CDR2 SVGIG (reference sequence). V lost 0 bases and J 7 bases, leaving 15 bases between the germline ends. This CDR3 has 14 amino acids. CDR3 sequence: CAWSVSVRGGTQYF. In nucleotides, the CDR3 is TGTGCCTGGAGTGTATCGGTGAGGGGGGGGACCCAGTACTTC.

V and J are TRBV7-7 and TRBJ1-4, with D unclear. The V and J ends lost 4 bases and 4 bases respectively, with 7 bases between them. Germline CDR1 SSHAT, CDR2 FNYEAQ (reference sequence). The CDR3 runs 13 residues. The CDR3: CASSSGYNEKLFF. CDR3 in DNA: TGTGCCAGCAGCTCCGGGTATAATGAAAAACTGTTTTTT.

V usage is TRBV7-9 and J usage is TRBJ1-2; TRBD1 matches 8 bases. The germline CDR1 and CDR2 sequences are SEHNR and FQNEAQ (reference sequence). V shed 5 bases, J shed 4 bases, and the junction held 9 bases outside the gene matches. The length of the CDR3 is 15 residues. CDR3 in amino acids: CASSPLTGEAYGYTF. As DNA, the CDR3 is TGTGCCAGCAGCCCTCTGACAGGGGAGGCCTATGGCTACACCTTC.

V usage is TRBV18 and J usage is TRBJ2-6; tentatively, D is TRBD1 or TRBD2 (5 bases each). V was shortened by 2 bases and J by 0 bases, with 14 bases between the two germline ends. CDR1 is KGHSH and CDR2 is LQKENI in the germline V gene. The CDR3 has 18 residues. The CDR3 DNA reads as TGTGCCAGCTCACCATGGGACGGAGAATCCTCTGGGGCCAACGTCCTGACTTTC. Amino acid sequence: CASSPWDGESSGANVLTF.

V usage is TRBV7-6 and J usage is TRBJ2-7, with TRBD2 matching 14 bases. Losses at the gene ends were 5 bases for V and 1 base for J; bases not matched to a gene: 4. CDR3 length: 16 amino acids. Germline V gene data show CDR1 as SGHVS and CDR2 as FNYEAQ. The DNA of the CDR3 is TGTGCCAGCAGCCCGGGACTAGCGGGAGTGTCCTACGAGCAGTACTTC. Amino acids: CASSPGLAGVSYEQYF.

The genes are TRBV29-1 and TRBJ1-1; D is uncertain. The CDR3 loop spans 14 amino acids. V lost 4 bases and J lost 4, with 16 bases in between. Germline V gene data show CDR1 as SQVTM and CDR2 as ANQGSEA. The CDR3 DNA is TGCAGCGTTGGGCAGCGCTCACCCGGCACTGAAGCTTTCTTT. It encodes CSVGQRSPGTEAFF.

Comments on this clone: Its ends do not fully match the called genes, so a read error is possible. V is TRBV20-1 and J is TRBJ2-1; 9 bases fit TRBD2. Germline lookup yields CDR1 DFQATT and CDR2 SNEGSKA (reference sequence). The CDR3 spans 11 residues. The CDR3 nucleotides read TGCAGTGCGGTGGGGCGGGAGGGCAGGATCTTC. It codes for CSAVGREGRIF.

The chain recombines TRBV27 with TRBJ1-1; 7 nucleotides match TRBD1. Trimming took 9 bases from V and 7 from J; bases not matched to a gene: 8. CDR1 is MNHEY and CDR2 is SMNVEV in the germline V gene (reference sequence). This CDR3 comprises 12 residues. As DNA, the CDR3 is TGTGCCAGTAGAAGGGGGCCGGGTGAAGCTTTCTTT. Amino acid sequence: CASRRGPGEAFF.

This clone was observed a single time. The chain has TRBV10-3 and TRBJ2-7, with D hard to call. In germline, CDR1 is ENHRY, CDR2 SYGVKD. This CDR3 has 13 amino acids. V lost 10 bases to trimming and J lost 6 bases, with 19 bases between them. The CDR3 reads CATSVRPSGEQYF. The CDR3 region has the DNA TGTGCCACATCCGTAAGACCGTCGGGCGAGCAGTACTTC.

The chain is built from TRBV6-5 and TRBJ1-4, with 9 positions matching TRBD1. Germline lookup yields CDR1 MNHEY and CDR2 SVGAGI. V shed 7 bases, J shed 12 bases, and the junction held 12 bases outside the gene matches. The CDR3 has 14 residues. CDR3 protein: CASKLEQGAAELFF. The CDR3 DNA reads TGTGCCAGCAAACTAGAACAGGGGGCGGCGGAACTGTTTTTT.

The gene calls are TRBV28 and TRBJ2-4, with D hard to call. The V gene's germline CDR1 is MDHEN and CDR2 SYDVKM. Deletions cut 2 bases from V and 4 bases from J, with 3 bases between. This CDR3 is built from 12 residues. The CDR3 loop reads CASSLQKNIQYF. The DNA of the CDR3 is TGTGCCAGCAGTTTACAGAAAAACATTCAGTACTTC.

This chain connects TRBV5-1 to TRBJ2-1; 14 bases map to TRBD2. V was pared by 4 bases and J by 4 bases, with 4 bases of the junction left unmatched. This CDR3 has 16 residues. Germline V CDR1 and CDR2: SGHRS, YFSETQ. As DNA, the CDR3 is TGCGCCAGCAGCGTGGGACTAGCGGGAGATTACAATGAGCAGTTCTTC. Its protein is CASSVGLAGDYNEQFF.

The CDR3 loop reads CASSRGQGAGQPQHF. CDR3 nucleotides: TGTGCCAGCTCACGGGGACAGGGGGCTGGTCAGCCCCAGCATTTT. The chain carries TRBV18 and TRBJ1-5, with 12 bases fitting TRBD1. Looked up from germline, CDR1 is KGHSH and CDR2 is LQKENI. The junction had 4 bases not matched to a gene; V was cut back by 4 bases and J by 6 bases. This CDR3 has 15 amino acids.

V usage is TRBV29-1 and J usage is TRBJ1-2; TRBD1 might be the D (5 bases). The CDR3 length is 16 residues. Trimming removed 0 bases at V and 13 bases at J, with 27 bases between. From germline, CDR1 is SQVTM and CDR2 ANQGSEA. This CDR3 is CSVEEGALRDWVGCTF. In DNA form, the CDR3 reads TGCAGCGTTGAAGAAGGCGCACTCCGGGACTGGGTCGGATGCACCTTC.

The CDR3 is CASSLTSSNYGYTF. As DNA, the CDR3 is TGTGCCAGCAGTTTGACATCCTCTAACTATGGCTACACCTTC. The genes are TRBV6-5 and TRBJ1-2; no definite D call. V dropped 4 bases and J dropped 0 bases, with 9 bases sitting between them. Germline lookup yields CDR1 MNHEY and CDR2 SVGAGI. The CDR3 is made up of 14 amino acids.

This clone was detected only a few times. The V and J genes are TRBV2 and TRBJ1-4; D may be TRBD1 (5 bases). The CDR3 runs to 15 residues. Germline V CDR1 and CDR2: SNHLY, FYNNEI. V was shortened by 4 bases and J by 3 bases, with 12 bases between the two germline ends. The CDR3 reads CASSAGSRANEKLFF. The CDR3 region has the DNA TGTGCCAGCAGTGCAGGGAGTAGAGCTAATGAAAAACTGTTTTTT.

This rearrangement joins TRBV7-3 to TRBJ2-1; D is perhaps TRBD1 (5 bases). V was trimmed by 5 bases and J by 8 bases, leaving 22 bases between them. The germline CDR1 and CDR2 sequences are SGHTA and FQGTGA. CDR3 length equals 16 residues. CDR3 sequence (DNA): TGTGCCAGCAGCACCTTAGAAAAAGGGGCTCGGGATGAGCAGTTCTTC. Amino acid sequence: CASSTLEKGARDEQFF.

The chain carries TRBV25-1 and TRBJ2-3, with D possibly matching TRBD1 (5 bases). Germline loops: CDR1 MGHDK, CDR2 SYGVNS. Trimming shortened V by 1 base and J by 4 bases, and 18 bases separated the two germline ends. The CDR3 is 17 amino acids. This CDR3 is CASSEWGNEVGADTQYF. DNA for the CDR3: TGTGCCAGCAGTGAATGGGGTAATGAGGTAGGGGCAGATACGCAGTATTTT.

The chain joins TRBV5-1 to TRBJ1-2; D gene ambiguous. Germline V gene sequence: CDR1 SGHRS, CDR2 YFSETQ. V lost 4 bases, J lost 1 base, and 11 bases lay in between. The CDR3 covers 14 residues. The CDR3 sequence is CASSPSVINYGYTF. For the CDR3, the DNA is TGCGCCAGCAGCCCCTCGGTGATTAACTATGGCTACACCTTC.

This sequence joins TRBV6-5 and TRBJ1-1; no clear D. From germline, CDR1 is MNHEY and CDR2 SVGAGI. This CDR3 is 14 amino acids long. Trimming removed 5 bases from V and 4 bases from J, with 14 bases in between. This CDR3 reads CASSNEYRATEAFF. CDR3 DNA sequence: TGTGCCAGCAGTAACGAATATCGGGCCACTGAAGCTTTCTTT.

This clone is a singleton in its sample. The chain combines TRBV11-2 with TRBJ1-1; D is possibly TRBD1 (5 bases). V shed 3 bases and J shed 7 bases, with 12 bases lying between them. The CDR3 is made up of 13 amino acids. Germline values: CDR1 SGHAT, CDR2 FQNNGV. CDR3 sequence reads: CASSFQPRDEAFF. The DNA for the CDR3 is TGTGCCAGCAGCTTTCAACCCAGGGATGAAGCTTTCTTT.

The gene calls are TRBV19 and TRBJ2-7, with TRBD1 matching over 8 bases. The CDR3 covers 15 residues. Germline CDR1 LNHDA, CDR2 SQIVND (reference sequence). The V gene end was trimmed by 5 bases and the J gene end by 7 bases; junction bases not matched to a gene: 13. The CDR3 loop is CASSPGQGRGWEQYF. In DNA, the CDR3 is TGTGCCAGTAGTCCCGGACAGGGAAGGGGTTGGGAGCAGTACTTC.

Remarks on this clone: Because the CDR3 is missing its conserved closing phenylalanine or tryptophan, this is likely a read error. No DNA is shown, since the ends of the CDR3 on it are uncertain; the CDR3 is the one TCRdb lists. V usage is TRBV29-1 and J usage is TRBJ2-3; the table names TRBD2, a call not compared with the DNA. In germline, CDR1 is SQVTM, CDR2 ANQGSEA. The CDR3 spans 12 residues, counting both ends. The CDR3 is CSVVSVGGPGVL.